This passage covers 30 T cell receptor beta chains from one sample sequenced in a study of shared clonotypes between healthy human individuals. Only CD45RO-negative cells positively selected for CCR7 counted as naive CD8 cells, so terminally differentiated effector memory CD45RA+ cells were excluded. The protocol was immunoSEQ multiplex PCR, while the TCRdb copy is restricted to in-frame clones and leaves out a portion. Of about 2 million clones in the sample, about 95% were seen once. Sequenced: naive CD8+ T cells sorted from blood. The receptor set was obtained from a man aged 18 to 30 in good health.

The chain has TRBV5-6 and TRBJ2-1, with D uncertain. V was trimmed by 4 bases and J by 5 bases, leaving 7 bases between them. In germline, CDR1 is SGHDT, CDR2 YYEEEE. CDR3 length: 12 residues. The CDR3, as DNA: TGTGCCAGCAGCATCCCGAACAATGAGCAGTTCTTC. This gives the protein CASSIPNNEQFF.

The CDR3, as DNA: TGTGCCAGTAGCACGGTAGGGGCTGCGCGGCCCCAGCATTTT. Protein: CASSTVGAARPQHF. V and J are TRBV19 and TRBJ1-5; D is perhaps TRBD1 (5 bases). The CDR3 extends over 14 amino acids. CDR1 and CDR2 (germline): LNHDA, SQIVND (reference sequence). V dropped 6 bases and J dropped 9 bases, with 18 bases sitting between them.

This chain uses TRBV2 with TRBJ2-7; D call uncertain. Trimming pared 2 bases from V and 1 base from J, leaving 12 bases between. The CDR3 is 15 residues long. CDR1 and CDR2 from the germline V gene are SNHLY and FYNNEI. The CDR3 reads CASSEYSIESYEQYF. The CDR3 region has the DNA TGTGCCAGCAGTGAATACTCGATTGAGTCCTACGAGCAGTACTTC. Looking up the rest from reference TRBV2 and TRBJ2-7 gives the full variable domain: EPEVTQTPSHQVTQMGQEVILRCVPISNHLYFYWYRQILGQKVEFLVSFYNNEISEKSEIFDDQFSVERPDGSNFTLKIRSTKLEDSAMYFCASSEYSIESYEQYFGPGTRLTVT.

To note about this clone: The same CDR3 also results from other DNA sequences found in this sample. DNA of the CDR3: TGTGCCAGCAGTTTAGTAGGGGCAGGCACTGAAGCTTTCTTT. This codes for CASSLVGAGTEAFF. The V and J genes are TRBV27 and TRBJ1-1; a weak D match, TRBD1 (5 bases). The germline V gene encodes CDR1 MNHEY and CDR2 SMNVEV (reference sequence). Trimming shortened V by 2 bases and J by 4 bases, and 11 bases separated the two germline ends. The CDR3 runs 14 residues.

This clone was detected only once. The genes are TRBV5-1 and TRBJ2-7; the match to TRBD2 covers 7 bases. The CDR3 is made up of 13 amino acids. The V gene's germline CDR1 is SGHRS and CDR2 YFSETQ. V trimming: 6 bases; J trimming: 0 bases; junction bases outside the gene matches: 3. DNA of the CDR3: TGCGCCAGCAAATTAGCGGGCTCCTACGAGCAGTACTTC. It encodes CASKLAGSYEQYF.

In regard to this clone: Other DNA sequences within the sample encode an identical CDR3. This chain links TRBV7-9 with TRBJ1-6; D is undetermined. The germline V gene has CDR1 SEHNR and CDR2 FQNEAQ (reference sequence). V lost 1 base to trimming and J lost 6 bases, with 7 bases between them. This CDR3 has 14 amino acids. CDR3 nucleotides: TGTGCCAGCAGCTTAGTTTCCGGTAATTCACCCCTCCACTTT. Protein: CASSLVSGNSPLHF.

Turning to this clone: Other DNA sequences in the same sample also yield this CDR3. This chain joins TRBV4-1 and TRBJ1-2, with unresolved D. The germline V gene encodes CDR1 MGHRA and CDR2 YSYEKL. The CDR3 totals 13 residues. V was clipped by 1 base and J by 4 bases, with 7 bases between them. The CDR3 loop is CASSQGPGYGYTF. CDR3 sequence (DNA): TGCGCCAGCAGCCAAGGACCAGGCTATGGCTACACCTTC.

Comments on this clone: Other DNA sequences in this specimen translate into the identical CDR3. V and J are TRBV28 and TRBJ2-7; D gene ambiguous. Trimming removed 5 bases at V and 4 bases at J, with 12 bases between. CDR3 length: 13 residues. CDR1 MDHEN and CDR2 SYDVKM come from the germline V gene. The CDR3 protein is CASSAVSSYEQYF. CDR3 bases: TGTGCCAGCAGTGCCGTCAGTTCGTACGAGCAGTACTTC. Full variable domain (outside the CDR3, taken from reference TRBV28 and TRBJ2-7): DVKVTQSSRYLVKRTGEKVFLECVQDMDHENMFWYRQDPGLGLRLIYFSYDVKMKEKGDIPEGYSVSREKKERFSLILESASTNQTSMYLCASSAVSSYEQYFGPGTRLTVT.

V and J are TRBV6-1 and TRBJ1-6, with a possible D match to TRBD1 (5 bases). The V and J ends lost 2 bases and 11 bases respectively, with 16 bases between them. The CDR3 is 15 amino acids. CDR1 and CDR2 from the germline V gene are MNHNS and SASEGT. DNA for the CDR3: TGTGCCAGCAGTGAATCTGCGCGGATGGGGGCACCCCTCCACTTT. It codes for CASSESARMGAPLHF.

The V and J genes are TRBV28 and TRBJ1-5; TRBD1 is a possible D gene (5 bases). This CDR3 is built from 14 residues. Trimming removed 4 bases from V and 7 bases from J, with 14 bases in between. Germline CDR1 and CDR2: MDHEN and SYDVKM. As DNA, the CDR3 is TGTGCCAGCAGTTACCCAGGGAGTGGACAGCCCCAGCATTTT. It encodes CASSYPGSGQPQHF.

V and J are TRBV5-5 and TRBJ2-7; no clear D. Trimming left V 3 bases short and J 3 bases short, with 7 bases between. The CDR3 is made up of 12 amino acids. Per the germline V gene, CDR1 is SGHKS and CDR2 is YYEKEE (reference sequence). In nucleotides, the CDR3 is TGTGCCAGCAGCTCGGGTTACTACGAGCAGTACTTC. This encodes CASSSGYYEQYF.

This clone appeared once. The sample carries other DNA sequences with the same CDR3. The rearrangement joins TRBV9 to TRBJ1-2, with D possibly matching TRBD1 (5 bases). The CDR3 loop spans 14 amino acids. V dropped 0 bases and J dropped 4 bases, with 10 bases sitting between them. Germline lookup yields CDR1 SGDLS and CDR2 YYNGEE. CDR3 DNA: TGTGCCAGCAGCGTAGGGCAGGGAGGCTATGGCTACACCTTC. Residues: CASSVGQGGYGYTF. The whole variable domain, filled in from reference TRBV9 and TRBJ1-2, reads DSGVTQTPKHLITATGQRVTLRCSPRSGDLSVYWYQQSLDQGLQFLIQYYNGEERAKGNILERFSAQQFPDLHSELNLSSLELGDSALYFCASSVGQGGYGYTFGSGTRLTVV.

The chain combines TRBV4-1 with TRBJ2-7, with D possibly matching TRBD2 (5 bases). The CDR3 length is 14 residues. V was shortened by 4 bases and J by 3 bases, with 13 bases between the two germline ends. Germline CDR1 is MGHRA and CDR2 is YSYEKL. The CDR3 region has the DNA TGCGCCAGCAGCCGCGTCCTGGGAGACTACGAGCAGTACTTC. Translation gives CASSRVLGDYEQYF.

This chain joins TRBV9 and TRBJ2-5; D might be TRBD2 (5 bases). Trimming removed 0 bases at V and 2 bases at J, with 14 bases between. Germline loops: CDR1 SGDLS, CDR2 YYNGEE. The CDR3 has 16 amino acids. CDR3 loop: CASSVGAEGLQETQYF. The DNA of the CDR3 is TGTGCCAGCAGCGTAGGGGCAGAGGGCCTTCAAGAGACCCAGTACTTC.

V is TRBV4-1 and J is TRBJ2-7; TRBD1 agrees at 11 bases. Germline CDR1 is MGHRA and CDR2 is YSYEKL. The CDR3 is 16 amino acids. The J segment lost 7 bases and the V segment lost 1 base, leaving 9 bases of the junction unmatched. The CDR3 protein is CASSQGVGTGGEEQYF. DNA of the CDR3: TGCGCCAGCAGCCAAGGAGTGGGGACAGGGGGAGAAGAGCAGTACTTC.

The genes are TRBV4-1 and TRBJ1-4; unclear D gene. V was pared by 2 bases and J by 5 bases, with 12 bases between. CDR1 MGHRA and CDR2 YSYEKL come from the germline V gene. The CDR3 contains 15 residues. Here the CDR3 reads CASSQQDGVNEKLFF. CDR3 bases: TGCGCCAGCAGCCAACAAGACGGAGTAAATGAAAAACTGTTTTTT.

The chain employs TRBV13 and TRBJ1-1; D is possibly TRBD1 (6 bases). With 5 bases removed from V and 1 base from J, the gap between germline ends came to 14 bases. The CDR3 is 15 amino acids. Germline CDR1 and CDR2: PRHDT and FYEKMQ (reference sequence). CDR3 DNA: TGTGCCAGCAGCAAGGAGGACAGTCCGAACACTGAAGCTTTCTTT. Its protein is CASSKEDSPNTEAFF.

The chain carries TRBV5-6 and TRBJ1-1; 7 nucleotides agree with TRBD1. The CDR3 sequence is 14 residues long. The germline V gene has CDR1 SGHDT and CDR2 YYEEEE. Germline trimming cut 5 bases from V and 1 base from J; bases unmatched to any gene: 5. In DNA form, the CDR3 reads TGTGCCAGCAGGAAGAGACAGGGGAACACTGAAGCTTTCTTT. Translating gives CASRKRQGNTEAFF.

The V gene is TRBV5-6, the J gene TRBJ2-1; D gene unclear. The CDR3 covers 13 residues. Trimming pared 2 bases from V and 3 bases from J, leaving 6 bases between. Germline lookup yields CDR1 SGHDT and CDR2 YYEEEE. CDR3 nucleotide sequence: TGTGCCAGCAGCTTCGGCCACTACAATGAGCAGTTCTTC. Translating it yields CASSFGHYNEQFF.

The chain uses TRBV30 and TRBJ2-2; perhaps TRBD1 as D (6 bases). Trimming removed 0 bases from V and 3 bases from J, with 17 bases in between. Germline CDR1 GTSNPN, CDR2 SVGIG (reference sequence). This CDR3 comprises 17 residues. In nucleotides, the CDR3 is TGTGCCTGGAGTGTAGGCCCAGGGGTTGTTGACACCGGGGAGCTGTTTTTT. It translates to CAWSVGPGVVDTGELFF.

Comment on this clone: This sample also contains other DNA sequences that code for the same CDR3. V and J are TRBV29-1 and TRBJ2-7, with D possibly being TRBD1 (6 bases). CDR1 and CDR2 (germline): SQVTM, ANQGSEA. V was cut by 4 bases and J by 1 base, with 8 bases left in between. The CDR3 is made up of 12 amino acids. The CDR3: CSVVTGSYEQYF. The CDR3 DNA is TGCAGCGTTGTCACAGGGTCCTACGAGCAGTACTTC.

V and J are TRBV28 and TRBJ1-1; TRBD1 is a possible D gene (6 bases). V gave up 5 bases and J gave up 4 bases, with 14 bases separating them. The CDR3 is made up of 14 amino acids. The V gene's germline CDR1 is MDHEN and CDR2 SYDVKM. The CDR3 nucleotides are TGTGCCAGCAGTCCCCCGGACAGCATCACTGAAGCTTTCTTT. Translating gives CASSPPDSITEAFF. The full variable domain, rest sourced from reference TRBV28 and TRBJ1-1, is DVKVTQSSRYLVKRTGEKVFLECVQDMDHENMFWYRQDPGLGLRLIYFSYDVKMKEKGDIPEGYSVSREKKERFSLILESASTNQTSMYLCASSPPDSITEAFFGQGTRLTVV.

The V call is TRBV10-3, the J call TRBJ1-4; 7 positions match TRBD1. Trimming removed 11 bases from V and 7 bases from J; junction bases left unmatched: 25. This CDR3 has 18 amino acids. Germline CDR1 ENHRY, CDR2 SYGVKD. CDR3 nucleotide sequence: TGTGCCGTGGGGGGGACAGTCAGTGTCCCTGAAAACTTTGAAAAACTGTTTTTT. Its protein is CAVGGTVSVPENFEKLFF.

CDR3 sequence (DNA): TGTGCCACCAGCCTCGGGACCTACAATGAGCAGTTCTTC. Protein sequence: CATSLGTYNEQFF. The chain carries TRBV15 and TRBJ2-1, with D possibly matching TRBD2 (5 bases). V was shortened by 5 bases and J by 2 bases, with 7 bases between the two germline ends. This CDR3 is 13 amino acids long. CDR1 LNHNV and CDR2 YYDKDF come from the germline V gene (reference sequence). The variable domain in full, with the rest retrieved from reference TRBV15 and TRBJ2-1, is DAMVIQNPRYQVTQFGKPVTLSCSQTLNHNVMYWYQQKSSQAPKLLFHYYDKDFNNEADTPDNFQSRRPNTSFCFLDIRSPGLGDTAMYLCATSLGTYNEQFFGPGTRLTVL.

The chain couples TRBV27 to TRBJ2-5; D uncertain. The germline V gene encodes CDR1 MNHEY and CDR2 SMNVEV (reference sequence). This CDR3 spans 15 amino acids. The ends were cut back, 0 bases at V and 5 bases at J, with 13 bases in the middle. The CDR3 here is CASSLSNRADETQYF. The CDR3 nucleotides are TGTGCCAGCAGTTTATCGAACCGGGCTGACGAGACCCAGTACTTC.

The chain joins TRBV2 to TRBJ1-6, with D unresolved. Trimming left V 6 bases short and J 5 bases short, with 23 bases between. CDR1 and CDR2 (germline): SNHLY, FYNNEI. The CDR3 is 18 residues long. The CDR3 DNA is TGTGCCAGCAGCCTTCTCCCCTCGTCACTGTCACATAATTCACCCCTCCACTTT. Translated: CASSLLPSSLSHNSPLHF.

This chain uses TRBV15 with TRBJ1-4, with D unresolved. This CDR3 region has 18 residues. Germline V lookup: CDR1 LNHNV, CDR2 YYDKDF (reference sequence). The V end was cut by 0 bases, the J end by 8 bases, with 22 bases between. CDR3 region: CATSRDPVKNARGEKLFF. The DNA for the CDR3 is TGTGCCACCAGCAGAGATCCGGTCAAAAACGCCCGAGGCGAAAAACTGTTTTTT.

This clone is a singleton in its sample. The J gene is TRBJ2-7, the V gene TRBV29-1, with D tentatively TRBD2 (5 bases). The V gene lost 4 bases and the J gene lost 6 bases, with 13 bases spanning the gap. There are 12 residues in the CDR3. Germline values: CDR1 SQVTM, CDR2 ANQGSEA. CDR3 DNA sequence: TGCAGCGTTGGAGTGGAGGCCTCCGAGCAGTACTTC. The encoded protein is CSVGVEASEQYF.

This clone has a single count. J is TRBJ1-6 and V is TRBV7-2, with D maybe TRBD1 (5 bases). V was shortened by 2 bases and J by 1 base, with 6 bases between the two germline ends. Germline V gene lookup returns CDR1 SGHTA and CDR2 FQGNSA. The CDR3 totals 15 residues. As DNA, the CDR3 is TGTGCCAGCAGCTTAAAGGGGTCCTATAATTCACCCCTCCACTTT. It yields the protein CASSLKGSYNSPLHF.

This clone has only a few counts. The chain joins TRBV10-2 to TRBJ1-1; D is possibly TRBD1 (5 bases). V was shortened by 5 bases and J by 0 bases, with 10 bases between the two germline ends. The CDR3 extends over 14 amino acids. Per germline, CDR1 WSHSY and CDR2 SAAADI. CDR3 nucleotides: TGCGCCAGCAGTTGGGACCGTTTGAACACTGAAGCTTTCTTT. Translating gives CASSWDRLNTEAFF.